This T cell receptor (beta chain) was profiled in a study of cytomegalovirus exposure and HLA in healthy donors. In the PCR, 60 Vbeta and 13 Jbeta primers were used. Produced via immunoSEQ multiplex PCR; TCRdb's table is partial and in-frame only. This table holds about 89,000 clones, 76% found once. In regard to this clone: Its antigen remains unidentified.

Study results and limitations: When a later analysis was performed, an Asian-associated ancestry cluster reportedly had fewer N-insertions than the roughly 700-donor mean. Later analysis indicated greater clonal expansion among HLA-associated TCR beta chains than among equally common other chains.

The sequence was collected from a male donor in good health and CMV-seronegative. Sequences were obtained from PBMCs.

CDR3 sequence reads: CASSDSTSGYNEQFF. The DNA of the CDR3 is TGTGCCAGCAGTGACTCGACTAGCGGGTACAATGAGCAGTTCTTC. This chain links TRBV6-4 with TRBJ2-1; 10 nucleotides align to TRBD2. Germline lookup yields CDR1 MRHNA and CDR2 SNTAGT. With V trimmed by 0 bases and J by 4 bases, 0 bases remained unmatched. CDR3 length: 15 residues.